This T cell receptor (beta chain) came from a study of shared clonotypes between healthy human individuals. Each subset's genomic DNA was split evenly across several immunoSEQ plates. TCRdb keeps only in-frame clones here, not all; method: immunoSEQ multiplex PCR. The data show roughly 1,500,000 clones, with nearly 99% seen just once and 0.45% held by the top ten. Donors were healthy HIV-negative adults without recently reported acute infections or vaccinations. The clonotype was recovered from a man aged 25 to 40 in good health. What was sequenced was naive CD4+ T cells sorted from blood. Indicated subset: CD45RA+ positively selected.

In DNA, the CDR3 is TGTGCCAGTAGTATAGACCGAAGGACGGGGAACACTGAAGCTTTCTTT. This sequence encodes CASSIDRRTGNTEAFF. The chain combines TRBV19 with TRBJ1-1; D is unresolved. Germline V gene sequence: CDR1 LNHDA, CDR2 SQIVND (reference sequence). The germline V and J ends were trimmed by 0 bases and 1 base, with 12 bases remaining between them. The CDR3 has 16 residues.